This entry lists 20 T cell receptor beta chains sequenced from one sample in a study of OX40 agonist ivuxolimab in advanced cancers. TCRdb's table, derived via immunoSEQ multiplex PCR, lists solely in-frame clones and lacks some. In the table there are around 100,000 clones, about 90% of which are singletons. The sample here was CD4+ or CD8+ T cells sorted from blood, taken in a trial of the OX40 agonist ivuxolimab. These receptors all stem from an adult with an advanced solid tumor such as melanoma, head and neck, liver or kidney cancer.

This clone was detected once. The V gene is TRBV5-1, the J gene TRBJ2-1; a weak D match, TRBD1 (6 bases). V was clipped by 4 bases and J by 2 bases, with 16 bases between them. This CDR3 is 16 amino acids long. Germline V gene data show CDR1 as SGHRS and CDR2 as YFSETQ. The CDR3 here is CASSASAQGAYNEQFF. CDR3 nucleotides: TGCGCCAGCAGCGCCAGCGCACAGGGAGCCTACAATGAGCAGTTCTTC. Based on the CDR3 plus reference TRBV5-1 and TRBJ2-1, the full variable domain is KAGVTQTPRYLIKTRGQQVTLSCSPISGHRSVSWYQQTPGQGLQFLFEYFSETQRNKGNFPGRFSGRQFSNSRSEMNVSTLELGDSALYLCASSASAQGAYNEQFFGPGTRLTVL.

This clone was seen a few times. The CDR3: CASTDSGTGGMSYNSPLHF. CDR3 DNA: TGTGCCAGTACCGACTCCGGGACAGGGGGTATGAGCTATAATTCACCCCTCCACTTT. The chain joins TRBV19 to TRBJ1-6; 11 bases are shared with TRBD1. The J segment lost 3 bases and the V segment lost 7 bases, leaving 14 bases of the junction unmatched. Germline V CDR1 and CDR2: LNHDA, SQIVND (reference sequence). The CDR3 has 19 amino acids.

The V gene is TRBV7-3, the J gene TRBJ2-7; 12 bases agree with TRBD2. This CDR3 is 16 amino acids long. V gave up 3 bases and J gave up 0 bases; unmatched junction bases: 3. Germline assignment: CDR1 SGHTA and CDR2 FQGTGA. The CDR3 DNA follows: TGTGCCAGCAGCTTCTCGACTAGCGGGAGCTCCTACGAGCAGTACTTC. This codes for CASSFSTSGSSYEQYF.

This clone was picked up a small number of times. This rearrangement joins TRBV30 to TRBJ1-2; D perhaps matches TRBD1 (5 bases). Germline V gene data show CDR1 as GTSNPN and CDR2 as SVGIG (reference sequence). This CDR3 is built from 12 residues. V was clipped by 4 bases and J by 3 bases, with 9 bases between them. CDR3 coding DNA: TGTGCCTGGAACGGGGGTGACTATGGCTACACCTTC. Protein: CAWNGGDYGYTF.

V usage is TRBV15 and J usage is TRBJ1-2; no reliable D call. Germline CDR1 reads LNHNV; CDR2 reads YYDKDF (reference sequence). The V end lost 1 base, the J end lost 12 bases, and 18 bases lay between the germline ends. The CDR3 is 14 amino acids. The CDR3 spells CATSRGSGGGSHTF. The CDR3 nucleotides read TGTGCCACCAGCAGAGGGTCCGGCGGCGGATCCCACACCTTC.

The rearrangement joins TRBV19 to TRBJ2-3; no clear D. Trimming shortened V by 6 bases and J by 1 base, and 17 bases separated the two germline ends. Germline V gene data show CDR1 as LNHDA and CDR2 as SQIVND (reference sequence). This CDR3 contains 16 residues. For the CDR3, the DNA is TGTGCCAGTAGCCAAGGGCCAATCCGGGGCACAGATACGCAGTATTTT. As protein: CASSQGPIRGTDTQYF.

On this clone itself: Germline and junction disagree at one end, which may indicate a read error. The J gene is TRBJ1-2, the V gene TRBV19; TRBD1 matches at 8 bases. The CDR3 has 16 amino acids. CDR1 LNHDA and CDR2 SQIVND come from the germline V gene (reference sequence). The DNA for the CDR3 is TGTGCCAGCAGTATTGGAACCTTCGGGACAGGTTATGGCTACACCTTC. Protein product: CASSIGTFGTGYGYTF.

The chain has TRBV7-9 and TRBJ2-2; the match to TRBD1 covers 8 bases. The CDR3 runs to 16 residues. V lost 5 bases and J lost 4; bases outside the gene matches: 9. The germline V gene encodes CDR1 SEHNR and CDR2 FQNEAQ (reference sequence). In DNA, the CDR3 is TGTGCCAGCAGCCACCCTCGACAGGGGAGCACCGGGGAGCTGTTTTTT. It codes for CASSHPRQGSTGELFF.

The V and J genes are TRBV7-6 and TRBJ2-7; 8 bases align to TRBD1. The CDR3 is 15 residues long. V gave up 5 bases and J gave up 2 bases; unmatched junction bases: 8. CDR1 SGHVS and CDR2 FNYEAQ come from the germline V gene. CDR3 DNA: TGTGCCAGCAGCCTTCGACAGGGGACGGCCTACGAGCAGTACTTC. Translation: CASSLRQGTAYEQYF. Supplemented by reference TRBV7-6 and TRBJ2-7, the full variable domain reads GAGVSQSPRYKVTKRGQDVALRCDPISGHVSLYWYRQALGQGPEFLTYFNYEAQQDKSGLPNDRFSAERPEGSISTLTIQRTEQRDSAMYRCASSLRQGTAYEQYFGPGTRLTVT.

CDR3: CAWGAGQSATNEKLFF. CDR3 DNA: TGTGCCTGGGGCGCGGGACAGAGTGCAACTAATGAAAAACTGTTTTTT. This chain connects TRBV30 to TRBJ1-4; 7 positions agree with TRBD1. CDR3 length: 16 amino acids. Germline trimming cut 5 bases from V and 0 bases from J; bases unmatched to any gene: 9. CDR1 GTSNPN and CDR2 SVGIG come from the germline V gene (reference sequence).

The rearrangement links TRBV5-4 to TRBJ2-7; D is tentatively TRBD1 or TRBD2 (6 bases each). V lost 4 bases to trimming and J lost 4 bases, with 15 bases between them. Germline lookup yields CDR1 SGHNT and CDR2 YYREEE (reference sequence). This CDR3 has 14 residues. The CDR3 loop reads CASSRSGGGYEQYF. The DNA for the CDR3 is TGTGCCAGCAGCCGTAGCGGAGGGGGGTACGAGCAGTACTTC.

The V and J genes are TRBV7-2 and TRBJ2-3; 12 nucleotides align to TRBD2. Germline loops: CDR1 SGHTA, CDR2 FQGNSA. The V gene end was trimmed by 0 bases and the J gene end by 8 bases; junction bases not matched to a gene: 12. The CDR3 sequence is 18 residues long. Here the CDR3 reads CASSLAGGLAGRSGTQYF. Here the CDR3 DNA reads TGTGCCAGCAGCTTAGCGGGGGGACTAGCGGGCCGGTCGGGTACGCAGTATTTT.

J is TRBJ2-5 and V is TRBV30; D gene ambiguous. The CDR3 runs 14 residues. CDR1 and CDR2 from the germline V gene are GTSNPN and SVGIG (reference sequence). The ends were cut back, 5 bases at V and 0 bases at J, with 13 bases in the middle. This chain's CDR3 is CAWGRVTHQETQYF. The CDR3 DNA reads TGTGCCTGGGGTCGCGTGACTCACCAAGAGACCCAGTACTTC. Looking up the rest from reference TRBV30 and TRBJ2-5 gives the full variable domain: SQTIHQWPATLVQPVGSPLSLECTVEGTSNPNLYWYRQAAGRGLQLLFYSVGIGQISSEVPQNLSASRPQDRQFILSSKKLLLSDSGFYLCAWGRVTHQETQYFGPGTRLLVL.

The chain has TRBV2 and TRBJ2-7, with 11 bases matching TRBD2. Unmatched junction bases numbered 2, after V lost 4 bases and J lost 0 bases. Germline loops: CDR1 SNHLY, CDR2 FYNNEI. This CDR3 region has 15 residues. The CDR3 sequence is CASSASGGRSYEQYF. In DNA form, the CDR3 reads TGTGCCAGCAGTGCTAGCGGGGGGCGCTCCTACGAGCAGTACTTC.

The chain carries TRBV14 and TRBJ2-7; D may correspond to TRBD1 or TRBD2 (5 bases each). V lost 3 bases and J 2 bases, leaving 8 bases between the germline ends. This CDR3 region has 13 residues. Per germline, CDR1 SGHDN and CDR2 FVKESK. The CDR3 region is CASSQMGPYEQYF. In DNA form, the CDR3 reads TGTGCCAGCAGCCAGATGGGACCCTACGAGCAGTACTTC.

The rearrangement uses TRBV7-3 and TRBJ2-7; D ambiguous. CDR3 length: 14 residues. Germline-derived CDR1 and CDR2 are SGHTA and FQGTGA. V was pared by 1 base and J by 1 base, with 8 bases between. CDR3 loop: CASSLMIESYEQYF. Written as DNA, the CDR3 is TGTGCCAGCAGCTTAATGATAGAATCCTACGAGCAGTACTTC. The full variable domain, rest sourced from reference TRBV7-3 and TRBJ2-7, is GAGVSQTPSNKVTEKGKYVELRCDPISGHTALYWYRQSLGQGPEFLIYFQGTGAADDSGLPNDRFFAVRPEGSVSTLKIQRTERGDSAVYLCASSLMIESYEQYFGPGTRLTVT.

This chain connects TRBV18 to TRBJ2-1, with no clear D. The CDR3 covers 13 residues. Germline V gene data show CDR1 as KGHSH and CDR2 as LQKENI. Trimming stripped 3 bases from V and 5 bases from J, with 8 bases between. The CDR3 sequence: CASSPVSDNEQFF. The CDR3 nucleotides read TGTGCCAGCTCACCGGTTTCTGACAATGAGCAGTTCTTC. Full variable domain (outside the CDR3, taken from reference TRBV18 and TRBJ2-1): NAGVMQNPRHLVRRRGQEARLRCSPMKGHSHVYWYRQLPEEGLKFMVYLQKENIIDESGMPKERFSAEFPKEGPSILRIQQVVRGDSAAYFCASSPVSDNEQFFGPGTRLTVL.

This chain uses TRBV28 with TRBJ2-2; D remains unclear. The CDR3 length is 13 residues. The V end was cut by 7 bases, the J end by 6 bases, with 12 bases between. In germline, CDR1 is MDHEN, CDR2 SYDVKM. In nucleotides, the CDR3 is TGTGCCAGCACCGTTAGTATTTCCGGGGAGCTGTTTTTT. Protein sequence: CASTVSISGELFF.

The rearrangement uses TRBV18 and TRBJ2-1; D unclear. From germline, CDR1 is KGHSH and CDR2 LQKENI. The CDR3 is 11 amino acids. The germline V and J ends were trimmed by 1 base and 10 bases, with 5 bases remaining between them. CDR3 sequence: CASSPQVEQFF. CDR3 nucleotides: TGTGCCAGCTCACCACAGGTCGAGCAGTTCTTC.

The chain employs TRBV5-4 and TRBJ2-1, with D possibly being TRBD2 (5 bases). Germline assignment: CDR1 SGHNT and CDR2 YYREEE (reference sequence). The CDR3 extends over 12 amino acids. V shed 7 bases and J shed 8 bases, with 13 bases lying between them. The CDR3 region has the DNA TGTGCCAGCGGACCCCACGGGGATGAGCAGTTCTTC. It yields the protein CASGPHGDEQFF.